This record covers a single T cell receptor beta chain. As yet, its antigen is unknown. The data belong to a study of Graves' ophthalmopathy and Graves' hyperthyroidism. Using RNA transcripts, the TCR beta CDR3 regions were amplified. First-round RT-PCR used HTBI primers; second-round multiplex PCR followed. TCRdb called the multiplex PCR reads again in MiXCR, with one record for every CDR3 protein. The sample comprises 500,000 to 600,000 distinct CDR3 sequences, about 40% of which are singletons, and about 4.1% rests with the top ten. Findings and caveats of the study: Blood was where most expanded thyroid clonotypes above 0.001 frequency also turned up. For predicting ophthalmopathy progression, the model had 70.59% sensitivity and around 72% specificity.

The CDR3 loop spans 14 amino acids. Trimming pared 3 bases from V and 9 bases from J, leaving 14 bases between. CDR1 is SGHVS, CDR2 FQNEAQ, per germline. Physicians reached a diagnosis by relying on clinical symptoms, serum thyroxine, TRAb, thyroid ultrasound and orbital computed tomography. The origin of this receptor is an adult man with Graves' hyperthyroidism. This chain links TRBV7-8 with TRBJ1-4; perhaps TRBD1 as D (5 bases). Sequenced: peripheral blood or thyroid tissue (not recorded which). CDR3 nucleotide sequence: TGTGCCAGCAGCTTGCGGGGCGGCGGCCAAAAACTGTTTTTT. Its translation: CASSLRGGGQKLFF.